This T cell receptor (beta chain) was observed in a study of T cell responses to AZD1222 COVID-19 vaccine. This clone has only one observation. The antigen remains undetermined. The ends were cut back, 3 bases at V and 4 bases at J, with 13 bases in the middle. Germline V gene data show CDR1 as DFQATT and CDR2 as SNEGSKA (reference sequence). This CDR3 comprises 13 residues. Notes on the study in general: Baseline serology detected seropositivity in only a handful of AZD1222 recipients.

The method was immunoSEQ multiplex PCR; TCRdb's version includes in-frame clones alone and lacks a portion of them. The data show tens of thousands of clones, approximately 90% seen once. Specimen: peripheral blood, collected 28 days after the second AZD1222 dose. This receptor was obtained from an adult who received the AZD1222 COVID-19 vaccine. J is TRBJ2-7 and V is TRBV20-1; D perhaps matches TRBD1 (7 bases). The CDR3 protein is CSASQGGPYEQYF. Here the CDR3 DNA reads TGCAGTGCTAGTCAGGGGGGACCATACGAGCAGTACTTC.